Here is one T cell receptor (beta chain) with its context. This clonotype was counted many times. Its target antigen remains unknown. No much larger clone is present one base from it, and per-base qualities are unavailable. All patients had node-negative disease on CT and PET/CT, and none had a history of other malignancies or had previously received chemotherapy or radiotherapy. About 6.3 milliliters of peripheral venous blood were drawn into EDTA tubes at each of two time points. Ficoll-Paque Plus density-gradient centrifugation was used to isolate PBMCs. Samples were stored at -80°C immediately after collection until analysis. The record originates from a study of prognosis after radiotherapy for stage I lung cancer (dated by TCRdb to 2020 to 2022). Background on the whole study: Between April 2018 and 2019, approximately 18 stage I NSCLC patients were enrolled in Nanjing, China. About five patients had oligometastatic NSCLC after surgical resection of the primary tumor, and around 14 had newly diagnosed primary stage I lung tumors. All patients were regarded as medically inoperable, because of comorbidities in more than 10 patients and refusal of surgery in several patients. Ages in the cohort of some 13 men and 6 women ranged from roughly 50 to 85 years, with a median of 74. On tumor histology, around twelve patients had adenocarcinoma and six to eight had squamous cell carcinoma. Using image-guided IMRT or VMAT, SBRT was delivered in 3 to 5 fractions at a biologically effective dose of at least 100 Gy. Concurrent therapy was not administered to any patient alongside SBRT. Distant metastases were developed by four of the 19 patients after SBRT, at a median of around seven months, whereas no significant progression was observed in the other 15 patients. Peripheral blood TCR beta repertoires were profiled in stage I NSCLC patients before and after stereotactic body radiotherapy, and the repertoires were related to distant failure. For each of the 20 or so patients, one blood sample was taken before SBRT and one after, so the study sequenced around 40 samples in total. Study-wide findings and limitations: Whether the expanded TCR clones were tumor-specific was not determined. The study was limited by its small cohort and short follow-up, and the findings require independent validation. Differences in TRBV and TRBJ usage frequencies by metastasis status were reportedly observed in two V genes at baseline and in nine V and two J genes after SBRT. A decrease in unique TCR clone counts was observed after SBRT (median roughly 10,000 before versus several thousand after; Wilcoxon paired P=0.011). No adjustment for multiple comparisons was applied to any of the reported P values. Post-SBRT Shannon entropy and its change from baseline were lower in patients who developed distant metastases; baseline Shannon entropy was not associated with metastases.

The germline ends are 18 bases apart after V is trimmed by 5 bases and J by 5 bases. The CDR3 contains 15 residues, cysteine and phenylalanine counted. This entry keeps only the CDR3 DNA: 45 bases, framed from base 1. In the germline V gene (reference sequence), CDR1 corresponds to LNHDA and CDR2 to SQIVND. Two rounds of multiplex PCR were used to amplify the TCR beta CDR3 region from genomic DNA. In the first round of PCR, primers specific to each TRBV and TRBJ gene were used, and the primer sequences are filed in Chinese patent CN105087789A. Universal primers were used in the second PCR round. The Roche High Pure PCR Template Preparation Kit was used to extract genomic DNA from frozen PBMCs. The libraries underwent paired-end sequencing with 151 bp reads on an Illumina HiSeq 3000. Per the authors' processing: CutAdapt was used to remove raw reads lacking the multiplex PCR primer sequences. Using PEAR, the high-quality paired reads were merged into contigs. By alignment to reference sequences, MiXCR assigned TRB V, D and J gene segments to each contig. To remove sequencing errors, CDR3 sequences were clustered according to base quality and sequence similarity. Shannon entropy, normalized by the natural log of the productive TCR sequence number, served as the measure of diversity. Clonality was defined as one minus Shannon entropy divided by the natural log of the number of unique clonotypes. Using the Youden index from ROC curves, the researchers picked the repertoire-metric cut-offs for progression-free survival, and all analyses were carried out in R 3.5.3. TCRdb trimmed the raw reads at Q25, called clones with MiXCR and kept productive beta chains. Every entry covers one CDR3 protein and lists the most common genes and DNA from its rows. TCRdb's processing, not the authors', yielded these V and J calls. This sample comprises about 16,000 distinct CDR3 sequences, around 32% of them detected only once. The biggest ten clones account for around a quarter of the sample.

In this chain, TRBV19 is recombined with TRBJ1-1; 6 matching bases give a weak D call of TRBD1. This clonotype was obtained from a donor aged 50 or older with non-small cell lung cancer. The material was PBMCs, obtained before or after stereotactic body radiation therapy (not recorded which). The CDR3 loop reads CASSANRDFWTEAFF. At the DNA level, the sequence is TGTGCCAGTAGTGCAAACAGGGACTTCTGGACTGAAGCTTTCTTT.